The 21 T cell receptor beta chains below come from one sample, sequenced in a study of cytomegalovirus exposure and HLA in healthy donors. The PCR contained 60 Vbeta and 13 Jbeta primers. Using immunoSEQ multiplex PCR, the repertoire was profiled, and TCRdb retains in-frame clones only, with some absent. The sample consists of over 100,000 clones, 73% of them appearing once. Sequenced material: PBMCs. These receptor sequences come from a man aged 40-55 years in good health and CMV-seronegative.

The rearrangement joins TRBV2 to TRBJ2-2; D not certain. The germline V gene has CDR1 SNHLY and CDR2 FYNNEI. This CDR3 has 15 amino acids. V gave up 4 bases and J gave up 5 bases, with 14 bases separating them. The CDR3 nucleotides are TGTGCCAGCAGTGGGAGTTGGCGCGAGACCGGGGAGCTGTTTTTT. It yields the protein CASSGSWRETGELFF. Filled out from reference TRBV2 and TRBJ2-2, the complete variable domain reads EPEVTQTPSHQVTQMGQEVILRCVPISNHLYFYWYRQILGQKVEFLVSFYNNEISEKSEIFDDQFSVERPDGSNFTLKIRSTKLEDSAMYFCASSGSWRETGELFFGEGSRLTVL.

This chain joins TRBV28 and TRBJ1-4; 7 bases agree with TRBD1. This CDR3 is 14 amino acids long. The junction had 8 bases not matched to a gene; V was cut back by 5 bases and J by 8 bases. Germline CDR1 and CDR2: MDHEN and SYDVKM. The CDR3 reads CASSLLPTGEKLFF. CDR3 in DNA: TGTGCCAGCAGTCTCCTCCCGACAGGGGAAAAACTGTTTTTT.

The V gene is TRBV7-2, the J gene TRBJ1-2; 9 nucleotides align to TRBD1. The CDR3 is 14 amino acids. Germline V gene data show CDR1 as SGHTA and CDR2 as FQGNSA. With V trimmed by 5 bases and J by 4 bases, 5 bases remained unmatched. The CDR3 DNA sequence: TGTGCCAGCAGCACCGGGACAGGGATCTATGGCTACACCTTC. This sequence encodes CASSTGTGIYGYTF.

The CDR3 sequence: CASSPGQGGNTEAFF. The CDR3 nucleotides are TGTGCCAGCAGTCCTGGACAGGGAGGGAACACTGAAGCTTTCTTT. The chain joins TRBV6-5 to TRBJ1-1, with 8 bases matching TRBD1. The CDR3 has 15 amino acids. The germline V gene has CDR1 MNHEY and CDR2 SVGAGI. The V and J ends lost 5 bases and 1 base, in that order; junction bases with no gene match: 6.

The CDR3 sequence is CASRSLTSGANVLTF. In DNA, the CDR3 is TGTGCCTCTAGGAGTCTCACGTCTGGGGCCAACGTCCTGACTTTC. The genes are TRBV30 and TRBJ2-6; D is unclear. Trimming removed 7 bases from V and 1 base from J, with 14 bases in between. The CDR3 is made up of 15 amino acids. The germline V gene encodes CDR1 GTSNPN and CDR2 SVGIG (reference sequence).

The genes are TRBV4-3 and TRBJ1-5; D call uncertain. The CDR3 is 15 amino acids. CDR1 is LGHNA and CDR2 is YSLEER in the germline V gene. Trimming pared 4 bases from V and 4 bases from J, leaving 14 bases between. CDR3 bases: TGCGCCAGCAGCCCAGACTGGTATCGGAATCAGCCCCAGCATTTT. Translating it yields CASSPDWYRNQPQHF.

CDR3 loop: CASSSRTSGVETQYF. CDR3 in DNA: TGTGCCAGTAGTTCTAGGACTAGCGGGGTAGAGACCCAGTACTTC. The V and J genes are TRBV19 and TRBJ2-5; TRBD2 aligns across 12 bases. CDR3 size: 15 residues. Germline CDR1 and CDR2: LNHDA and SQIVND (reference sequence). J was trimmed by 4 bases and V by 5 bases; bases with no gene match: 5.

The chain is built from TRBV7-8 and TRBJ2-2; TRBD2 matches 10 bases. The CDR3 is made up of 17 amino acids. Unmatched junction bases numbered 9, after V lost 1 base and J lost 7 bases. In germline, CDR1 is SGHVS, CDR2 FQNEAQ. For the CDR3, the DNA is TGTGCCAGCAGCTTAGGCCGAGCGGGGGGGCCAGTCGGGGAGCTGTTTTTT. This codes for CASSLGRAGGPVGELFF.

The chain carries TRBV7-2 and TRBJ2-3; 7 bases are shared with TRBD2. This CDR3 comprises 17 residues. Germline V gives CDR1 SGHTA, CDR2 FQGNSA. V lost 0 bases to trimming and J lost 3 bases; unmatched junction nucleotides: 9. CDR3 DNA: TGTGCCAGCAGCTTAGCGGTGAGCGGGGCGCCAACAGATACGCAGTATTTT. This encodes CASSLAVSGAPTDTQYF.

This clone was counted only a few times. The rearrangement uses TRBV9 and TRBJ2-7; TRBD1 matches 9 bases. Germline CDR1 is SGDLS and CDR2 is YYNGEE. The V segment lost 5 bases and the J segment 3 bases; nucleotides outside the gene matches: 9. The CDR3 has 15 amino acids. The CDR3 spells CASSDGQGMVYEQYF. The CDR3 nucleotides are TGTGCCAGCAGTGACGGACAGGGGATGGTCTACGAGCAGTACTTC.

CDR3 protein: CASRRQVGYEQYF. As DNA, the CDR3 is TGTGCCAGCAGAAGACAGGTTGGCTACGAGCAGTACTTC. This chain connects TRBV6-1 to TRBJ2-7; possibly TRBD1 for D (6 bases). Trimming took off 6 bases at V and 3 bases at J, with 12 bases between the two ends. CDR1 is MNHNS, CDR2 SASEGT, per germline. The length of the CDR3 is 13 residues.

This clone showed up just a few times. CDR3 residues: CASSLESPAYEQYF. Written as DNA, the CDR3 is TGTGCCAGCAGCTTAGAAAGCCCGGCCTACGAGCAGTACTTC. The V gene is TRBV7-2, the J gene TRBJ2-7; D is uncertain. The CDR3 runs to 14 residues. Germline V gene data show CDR1 as SGHTA and CDR2 as FQGNSA. The V gene lost 1 base and the J gene lost 2 bases, with 9 bases spanning the gap.

This sequence joins TRBV5-6 and TRBJ1-1; TRBD1 is a possible D gene (6 bases). Germline V CDR1 and CDR2: SGHDT, YYEEEE. Trimming cost V 1 base and J 1 base, with 14 bases left between them. The CDR3 has 16 residues. This CDR3 is CASSLPSDRRNTEAFF. The CDR3 nucleotides are TGTGCCAGCAGCTTGCCCTCCGACAGGAGGAACACTGAAGCTTTCTTT.

The chain is built from TRBV10-3 and TRBJ2-3; 13 nucleotides match TRBD2. The CDR3 has 15 amino acids. With 6 bases clipped from V and 2 bases from J, the junction kept 2 bases outside the gene matches. Germline values: CDR1 ENHRY, CDR2 SYGVKD. The CDR3, as DNA: TGTGCCATCAGGACTAGCGGGGGGTACACAGATACGCAGTATTTT. This codes for CAIRTSGGYTDTQYF.

V gene TRBV6-6 combines with J gene TRBJ2-3; TRBD1 matches at 10 bases. V was pared by 2 bases and J by 5 bases, with 4 bases of the junction left unmatched. CDR1 and CDR2 (germline): MNHNY, SVGAGI (reference sequence). This CDR3 has 15 residues. The CDR3 nucleotides read TGTGCCAGCAGTTACCCGGGACAGGGGAAAGATACGCAGTATTTT. It codes for CASSYPGQGKDTQYF.

In its sample, this clone was seen once. The V and J genes are TRBV28 and TRBJ1-5; TRBD1 aligns across 9 bases. V dropped 3 bases and J dropped 4; count of bases not matched to a gene: 10. This CDR3 has 17 amino acids. Germline V gene data show CDR1 as MDHEN and CDR2 as SYDVKM. The CDR3 is CASSFFGGTGWNQPQHF. DNA for the CDR3: TGTGCCAGCAGTTTTTTCGGGGGGACAGGGTGGAATCAGCCCCAGCATTTT.

CDR3 loop: CASSTGYGYTF. CDR3 DNA: TGTGCCAGCAGTACAGGGTATGGCTACACCTTC. This chain uses TRBV2 with TRBJ1-2; tentative D call: TRBD1 (6 bases). Germline CDR1 and CDR2: SNHLY and FYNNEI. There are 11 residues in the CDR3. The germline V and J ends were trimmed by 5 bases and 5 bases, with 6 bases remaining between them.

The J gene is TRBJ1-6, the V gene TRBV30; 7 bases line up with TRBD1. The germline CDR1 and CDR2 sequences are GTSNPN and SVGIG (reference sequence). V was clipped by 0 bases and J by 10 bases; unmatched bases: 9. This CDR3 has 15 amino acids. The CDR3 is CAWSVDRAVRSPLHF. The CDR3 region has the DNA TGTGCCTGGAGTGTAGACAGGGCAGTGAGATCACCCCTCCACTTT.

This clone was found a few times. The V and J genes are TRBV4-2 and TRBJ1-3; D not certain. Germline V gene data show CDR1 as LGHNA and CDR2 as YNFKEQ. Deletions cut 0 bases from V and 0 bases from J, with 12 bases between. CDR3 size: 17 residues. CDR3 coding DNA: TGTGCCAGCAGCCAAGAAATCCCCACTCTCTCTGGAAACACCATATATTTT. Protein product: CASSQEIPTLSGNTIYF.

V is TRBV25-1 and J is TRBJ1-2; D remains ambiguous. This CDR3 spans 12 amino acids. Germline V gene sequence: CDR1 MGHDK, CDR2 SYGVNS. V was pared by 4 bases and J by 4 bases, with 7 bases between. The CDR3 bases are TGTGCCAGCAGTGCAGAACCCTATGGCTACACCTTC. It specifies CASSAEPYGYTF.

The J gene is TRBJ1-1, the V gene TRBV19, with D hard to call. The CDR3 contains 11 residues. V gave up 5 bases and J gave up 6 bases, with 7 bases separating them. Germline CDR1 is LNHDA and CDR2 is SQIVND (reference sequence). The CDR3 sequence is CASSRGSEAFF. The CDR3 bases are TGTGCCAGTAGTCGCGGATCTGAAGCTTTCTTT.